This is a list of T cell receptor beta chains from one sample in a study of blood T cell repertoires in COVID-19. Sequencing was performed with immunoSEQ multiplex PCR; in TCRdb, only in-frame clones are kept and a portion is missing. The repertoire holds a few hundred thousand clones, with 80% to 90% as singletons. Sample: peripheral blood. The receptor source for this set is a woman under 40 with active or convalescent COVID-19. Both conserved end residues are part of each CDR3. D genes are given only for firm matches. Where a row states a size, it is once, few, many or the class of an expanded clone; other rows omit it.

j_call | d_call | v_call | clone_size | cdr3_aa | cdr3_nt
TRBJ2-3 | - | TRBV9 | once | CASSVMGQYTDTQYF | TGTGCCAGCAGCGTGATGGGGCAGTACACAGATACGCAGTATTTT
TRBJ1-2 | - | TRBV18 | - | CASSPPGGHGYTF | TGTGCCAGCTCACCACCAGGAGGTCATGGCTACACCTTC
TRBJ2-1 | - | TRBV7-9 | - | CASSLGMGETYNEQFF | TGTGCCAGCAGCTTAGGTATGGGAGAGACTTACAATGAGCAGTTCTTC
TRBJ2-7 | - | TRBV6-5 | - | CASSPQAGRYEQYF | TGTGCCAGCAGCCCCCAGGCAGGGAGGTACGAGCAGTACTTC
TRBJ2-1 | - | TRBV15 | - | CATSKRGSYNEQFF | TGTGCCACCAGCAAACGGGGGTCCTACAATGAGCAGTTCTTC
TRBJ2-1 | TRBD2 | TRBV9 | once | CASSPRGGGASNEQFF | TGTGCCAGCAGCCCTCGCGGGGGAGGGGCCAGTAATGAGCAGTTCTTC
TRBJ1-3 | - | TRBV5-1 | - | CASSRSTVGNTIYF | TGCGCCAGCAGCCGCTCGACAGTTGGAAACACCATATATTTT
TRBJ1-3 | - | TRBV7-9 | once | CASSSSPGNTIYF | TGTGCCAGCAGCTCATCCCCTGGAAACACCATATATTTT
TRBJ1-1 | TRBD1 | TRBV9 | - | CASSARQGGTEAFF | TGTGCCAGCAGCGCCCGACAGGGGGGGACTGAAGCTTTCTTT
TRBJ1-2 | - | TRBV12-3/TRBV12-4 | - | CASSLEARGYTF | TGTGCCAGCAGTTTGGAGGCCCGTGGCTACACCTTC
TRBJ2-3 | TRBD2 | TRBV18 | - | CASSLLAGGTTDTQYF | TGTGCCAGCTCACTACTAGCGGGGGGGACGACAGATACGCAGTATTTT
TRBJ1-6 | - | TRBV2 | - | CASRLDEPLHF | TGTGCCAGCAGGTTAGATGAGCCCCTCCACTTT
TRBJ1-5 | - | TRBV15 | - | CATSRAGGQGGQPQHF | TGTGCCACCAGCAGAGCCGGGGGGCAGGGAGGTCAGCCCCAGCATTTT
TRBJ2-1 | - | TRBV3-1/TRBV3-2 | - | CASSPLEVRRYNEQFF | TGTGCCAGCAGCCCCTTGGAGGTCCGACGATACAATGAGCAGTTCTTC
TRBJ1-6 | TRBD1 | TRBV7-2 | - | CASSSTGGDSPLHF | TGTGCCAGCAGCTCCACAGGGGGAGACTCACCCCTCCACTTT
TRBJ1-3 | TRBD1 | TRBV29-1 | - | CSARTGSNTIYF | TGCAGCGCCCGGACAGGTTCGAACACCATATATTTT
TRBJ2-7 | - | TRBV7-8 | - | CASSLSETSGYEQYF | TGTGCCAGCAGTTTATCAGAGACTAGTGGGTACGAGCAGTACTTC
TRBJ1-2 | - | TRBV9 | - | CASSSRLERDYTF | TGTGCCAGCAGCTCCCGACTCGAAAGAGACTACACCTTC
TRBJ1-2 | TRBD1 | TRBV6-6 | - | CASSPGQLYGYTF | TGTGCCAGCAGCCCGGGACAGCTCTATGGCTACACCTTC
TRBJ1-2 | TRBD1 | TRBV5-1 | - | CASSLGQGADGYTF | TGCGCCAGCAGCTTGGGTCAGGGGGCAGACGGCTACACCTTC
TRBJ1-3 | - | TRBV6-2/TRBV6-3 | few | CASRPTGVAGNTIYF | TGTGCCAGCAGACCTACAGGCGTCGCTGGAAACACCATATATTTT
TRBJ1-6 | - | TRBV3-1/TRBV3-2 | once | CASSQDPGGYSPLHF | TGTGCCAGCAGCCAAGATCCGGGGGGGTATTCACCCCTCCACTTT
TRBJ2-5 | TRBD1 | TRBV27 | - | CASSSRTGPQETQYF | TGTGCCAGCAGTTCCCGGACAGGGCCTCAAGAGACCCAGTACTTC
TRBJ2-3 | - | TRBV10-2 | - | CASSDLASHHTDTQYF | TGCGCCAGCAGTGACCTAGCTTCCCATCACACAGATACGCAGTATTTT
TRBJ2-2 | - | TRBV5-1 | - | CASSLLNTGELFF | TGCGCCAGCAGCTTGCTGAACACCGGGGAGCTGTTTTTT
TRBJ1-1 | - | TRBV6-5 | few | CASRRGINTEAFF | TGTGCCAGCAGGCGGGGAATTAACACTGAAGCTTTCTTT
TRBJ1-4 | TRBD1 | TRBV6-5 | - | CASNQGAHLEKLFF | TGTGCCAGCAATCAGGGGGCACATCTAGAAAAACTGTTTTTT
TRBJ1-1 | - | TRBV19 | - | CASSMETNTEAFF | TGTGCCAGTAGTATGGAGACGAACACTGAAGCTTTCTTT
TRBJ2-3 | TRBD2 | TRBV7-8 | - | CASSYRPVSGVRTDTQYF | TGTGCCAGCAGTTATCGACCCGTCAGCGGGGTTCGAACAGATACGCAGTATTTT
TRBJ1-5 | TRBD1 | TRBV6-2/TRBV6-3 | - | CASSQRGDRGRPQHF | TGTGCCAGCAGTCAACGGGGGGACAGGGGGCGACCCCAGCATTTT
TRBJ1-1 | - | TRBV6-5 | - | CASSFLQGNTEAFF | TGTGCCAGCAGTTTTCTACAGGGGAACACTGAAGCTTTCTTT
TRBJ1-2 | TRBD1 | TRBV30 | - | CAWRVTGGYNYGYTF | TGTGCCTGGCGCGTAACAGGGGGCTATAACTATGGCTACACCTTC
TRBJ2-1 | TRBD1 | TRBV29-1 | - | CSLRDRVYNEQFF | TGCAGCCTCCGGGACAGGGTATACAATGAGCAGTTCTTC
TRBJ1-6 | - | TRBV12-5 | few | CASGLPGLSPLHF | TGTGCTAGTGGTTTACCAGGTCTTTCACCCCTCCACTTT
TRBJ1-2 | - | TRBV18 | few | CASSLDQGSNPYGYTF | TGTGCCAGCTCACTAGACCAGGGGTCGAACCCCTATGGCTACACCTTC
TRBJ2-7 | TRBD2 | TRBV28 | - | CASSFVVVSGTKQYF | TGTGCCAGCAGTTTCGTTGTAGTTAGCGGGACAAAGCAGTACTTC
TRBJ2-1 | - | TRBV6-5 | - | CASPGLYGEYNEQFF | TGTGCCAGCCCAGGGTTATATGGGGAATACAATGAGCAGTTCTTC
TRBJ1-2 | - | TRBV2 | - | CASSEEARFIRGYTF | TGTGCCAGCAGTGAGGAGGCCAGGTTTATCCGGGGCTACACCTTC
TRBJ1-3 | - | TRBV7-9 | - | CANQVNSGNTIYF | TGTGCCAACCAGGTCAACTCTGGAAACACCATATATTTT
TRBJ1-2 | TRBD1 | TRBV19 | few | CASSPIWTGGDGYTF | TGTGCCAGTAGTCCTATCTGGACAGGGGGCGATGGCTACACCTTC
TRBJ1-5 | TRBD1 | TRBV9 | - | CASSARGTEIEPQHF | TGTGCCAGCAGCGCGAGGGGGACAGAGATAGAGCCCCAGCATTTT
TRBJ2-5 | TRBD2 | TRBV9 | once | CASSDAGVLGTQYF | TGTGCCAGCAGCGATGCGGGGGTGTTGGGGACCCAGTACTTC
TRBJ1-1 | TRBD1 | TRBV5-1 | - | CASSEQGARNTEAFF | TGCGCCAGCAGCGAACAGGGGGCCCGAAACACTGAAGCTTTCTTT
TRBJ2-1 | - | TRBV5-1 | few | CASSHTGFHEQFF | TGCGCCAGCAGCCACACAGGGTTCCATGAGCAGTTCTTC
TRBJ1-2 | TRBD1 | TRBV6-5 | - | CASIPSGGGYTF | TGTGCCAGCATCCCTTCAGGGGGCGGCTACACCTTC
TRBJ2-1 | - | TRBV7-7 | - | CASSLASNGEQFF | TGTGCTAGCAGCTTAGCAAGCAATGGTGAGCAGTTCTTC
TRBJ1-4 | - | TRBV7-9 | few | CASRPGDEKLFF | TGTGCCAGCAGGCCAGGCGATGAAAAACTGTTTTTT